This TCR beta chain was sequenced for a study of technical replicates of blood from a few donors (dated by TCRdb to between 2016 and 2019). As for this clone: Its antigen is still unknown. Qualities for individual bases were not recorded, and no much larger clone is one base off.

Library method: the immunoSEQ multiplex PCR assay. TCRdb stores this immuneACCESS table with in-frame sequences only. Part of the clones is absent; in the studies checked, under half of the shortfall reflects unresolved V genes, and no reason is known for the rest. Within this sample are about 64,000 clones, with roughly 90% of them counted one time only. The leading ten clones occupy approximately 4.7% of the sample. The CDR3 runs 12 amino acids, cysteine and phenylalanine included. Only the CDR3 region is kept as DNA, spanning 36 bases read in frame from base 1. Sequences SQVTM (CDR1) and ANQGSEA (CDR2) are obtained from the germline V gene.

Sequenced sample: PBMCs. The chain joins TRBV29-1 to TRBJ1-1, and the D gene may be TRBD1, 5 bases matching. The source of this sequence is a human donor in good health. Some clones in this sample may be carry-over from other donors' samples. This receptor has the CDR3 CSVTIGGAEAFF. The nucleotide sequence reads TGCAGTGTGACCATCGGGGGAGCTGAAGCTTTCTTT.